This record concerns one T cell receptor beta chain sequence. What antigen it recognizes has not been identified. Base qualities were left out, and no much larger clone turns up one base away. A MiSeq instrument was used for deep resolution sequencing, which targeted depths ranging from 1 in 1 million up to 1 in 200,000 T cells, with coverage averaging 10x for each clonotype. TCR beta libraries were generated with the immunoSEQ hsTCRB Kit. Per the original workflow: ImmunoSEQ Data Assistant and ImmunoSEQ Analyzer were used for data analysis, and V, D and J genes were assigned according to IMGT definitions. Clonality, with values ranging from 0 to 1, was calculated as one minus the normalized Shannon entropy of productive rearrangement frequencies. Only overrepresented clonotypes making up at least 0.05% of each patient's repertoire were included in the public clonotype analysis. Approximately 12 age-matched healthy donor repertoires from immuneACCESS were used as controls for clonality. TCRdb mirrors the immuneACCESS table, restricted to in-frame sequences. Some clones are absent from its copies; in checked studies, under half trace to an unresolved V gene, and the reason for the others is unknown. V, J and clone size derive from that table, while D and trimming were established from the DNA sequence. In all, the sample holds more than 6,000 clones, and around 70% of those were seen once. 26% of the sample is taken by the ten largest.

The CDR3, from cysteine to phenylalanine, totals 11 residues. Only the CDR3 DNA stays, 33 bases, in frame from base 1. CDR1 and CDR2 (MGHRA, YSYEKL) derive from the germline V gene. The junction shows trimming of 7 bases on V and 3 bases on J, plus 4 bases between the germline ends. For TCR beta library preparation, approximately 2.2 micrograms of genomic DNA were isolated from cryopreserved PBMCs. Longitudinal blood samples from CLL patients receiving ibrutinib monotherapy were subjected to high-throughput TCR beta sequencing. Patients were enrolled in a phase 2 open-label single-center ibrutinib monotherapy trial. The source of the sample is a study of cytotoxic CD8 clonotypes in ibrutinib-treated CLL (dated by TCRdb to about 2021). For the wider study: The cohort included approximately 15 treatment-naive and around 10 relapsed/refractory patients; 17 were IGHV unmutated. Partial responses were observed in approximately 24 patients and complete responses in 2; after a median follow-up of around 68 months, remission was maintained in 14 patients and progression was observed in approximately 12. Response samples were obtained after a median of approximately eleven months of treatment, with a range of roughly 6 to 40 months. On average, each sample had roughly 260,000 productive templates and approximately 89,000 productive rearrangements. Longitudinal samples were available for about 30% of the 86 trial participants. Cryopreserved peripheral blood mononuclear cells were obtained prior to treatment, at the time of response, and at either disease progression or sustained remission.

Overall results and qualifications from the work: Clonality increased at ibrutinib response, stayed stable in sustained remission, and fell back toward baseline at progression. At baseline, clonality was higher than in age-matched healthy donors and showed a strong correlation with circulating CD8+ T-cell counts. Public clonotypes were rare and either shrank or stayed stable during treatment, and the rise in clonality at ibrutinib response reflected expansion of private clonotypes. Sustained-remission and progressing patients did not have matched sampling times, and lymph node repertoires were not examined.

The sequence came from a human donor with chronic lymphocytic leukemia. Sample: PBMCs, taken before ibrutinib treatment. Recombination linked TRBV4-1 to TRBJ2-1; too little of a D gene remains to name it. The DNA sequence is TGCGCCAGCAAGGGCTACAATGAGCAGTTCTTC. It encodes CASKGYNEQFF.